The next 4 T cell receptor beta chains were all read from a single sample in a study of CD8 T cells in ankylosing spondylitis. From the 5' RACE reads, TCRdb called clonotypes with MiXCR, one entry per CDR3 protein. The sample shows 300,000 to 350,000 distinct CDR3 sequences, 11% of them seen only once. The specimen sequenced was blood, either unsorted or a sorted T cell fraction (not recorded which). These receptors were obtained from a female donor with ankylosing spondylitis or in good health (not recorded which).

The sample holds many counts of this clonotype. The CDR3 reads CASSSPRDRGAYEQFF. The CDR3, as DNA: TGTGCCAGCAGCTCACCTCGGGACAGGGGGGCATATGAGCAGTTCTTC. The chain links TRBV7-9 to TRBJ2-1, with TRBD1 matching 11 bases. Germline lookup yields CDR1 SEHNR and CDR2 FQNEAQ (reference sequence). This CDR3 comprises 16 residues. The junction had 10 bases not matched to a gene; V was cut back by 4 bases and J by 8 bases. Using reference TRBV7-9 and TRBJ2-1 for the parts outside the CDR3, the full variable domain is DTGVSQNPRHKITKRGQNVTFRCDPISEHNRLYWYRQTLGQGPEFLTYFQNEAQLEKSRLLSDRFSAERPKGSFSTLEIQRTEQGDSAMYLCASSSPRDRGAYEQFFGPGTRLTVL.

This clonotype has ten or more counts. This rearrangement joins TRBV28 to TRBJ1-5; 7 bases are shared with TRBD1. Germline lookup yields CDR1 MDHEN and CDR2 SYDVKM. The J segment lost 4 bases and the V segment lost 7 bases, leaving 10 bases of the junction unmatched. The CDR3 is 15 amino acids. The CDR3 sequence: CASKNQQGWNQPQHF. The DNA of the CDR3 is TGTGCCAGCAAAAACCAACAGGGGTGGAATCAGCCCCAGCATTTT. The full variable domain, completed using reference TRBV28 and TRBJ1-5, is DVKVTQSSRYLVKRTGEKVFLECVQDMDHENMFWYRQDPGLGLRLIYFSYDVKMKEKGDIPEGYSVSREKKERFSLILESASTNQTSMYLCASKNQQGWNQPQHFGDGTRLSIL.

At least ten counts were recorded for this clonotype. The gene calls are TRBV12-3 or TRBV12-4 and TRBJ2-5, with a possible D match to TRBD2 (5 bases). This CDR3 comprises 12 residues. With 2 bases removed from V and 6 bases from J, the gap between germline ends came to 7 bases. Written as DNA, the CDR3 is TGTGCCAGCAGTTTATCGGGAAAGACCCAGTACTTC. Protein: CASSLSGKTQYF.

The chain employs TRBV29-1 and TRBJ2-4; 9 nucleotides line up with TRBD1. The germline V gene has CDR1 SQVTM and CDR2 ANQGSEA. Trimming took 4 bases from V and 8 from J; bases not matched to a gene: 6. The CDR3 sequence is 13 residues long. CDR3 protein: CSVVRQGEDIQYF. The CDR3 bases are TGCAGCGTTGTTAGACAGGGGGAAGACATTCAGTACTTC. Together with reference TRBV29-1 and TRBJ2-4, the CDR3 gives the full variable domain: SAVISQKPSRDICQRGTSLTIQCQVDSQVTMMFWYRQQPGQSLTLIATANQGSEATYESGFVIDKFPISRPNLTFSTLTVSNMSPEDSSIYLCSVVRQGEDIQYFGAGTRLSVL.